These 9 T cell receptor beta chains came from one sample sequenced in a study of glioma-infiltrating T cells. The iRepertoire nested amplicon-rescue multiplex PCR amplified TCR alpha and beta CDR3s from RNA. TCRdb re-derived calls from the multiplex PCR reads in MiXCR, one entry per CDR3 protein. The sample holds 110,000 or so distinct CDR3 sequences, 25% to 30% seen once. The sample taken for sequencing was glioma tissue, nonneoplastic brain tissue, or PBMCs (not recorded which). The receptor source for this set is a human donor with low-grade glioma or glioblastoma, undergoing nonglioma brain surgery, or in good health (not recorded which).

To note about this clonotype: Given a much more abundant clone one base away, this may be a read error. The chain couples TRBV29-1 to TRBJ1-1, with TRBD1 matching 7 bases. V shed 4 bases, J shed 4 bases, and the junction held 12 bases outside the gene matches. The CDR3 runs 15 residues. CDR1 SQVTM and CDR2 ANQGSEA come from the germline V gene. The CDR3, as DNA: TGCAGCGTTGGTGGGACAGTGAGTGGGAGCACTGAAGCTTTCTTT. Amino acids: CSVGGTVSGSTEAFF.

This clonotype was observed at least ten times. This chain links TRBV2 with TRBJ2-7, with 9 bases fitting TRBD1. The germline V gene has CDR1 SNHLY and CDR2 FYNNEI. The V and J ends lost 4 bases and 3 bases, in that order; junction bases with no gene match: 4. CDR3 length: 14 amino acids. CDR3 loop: CASSGNRGLYEQYF. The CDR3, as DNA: TGTGCCAGCAGTGGAAACAGGGGGCTCTACGAGCAGTACTTC.

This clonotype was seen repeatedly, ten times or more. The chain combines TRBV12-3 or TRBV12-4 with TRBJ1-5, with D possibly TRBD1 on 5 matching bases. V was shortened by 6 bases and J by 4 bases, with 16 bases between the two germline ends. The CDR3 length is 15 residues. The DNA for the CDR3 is TGTGCCAGCAGAGCGGGCAGGAAGGGGAATCAGCCCCAGCATTTT. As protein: CASRAGRKGNQPQHF.

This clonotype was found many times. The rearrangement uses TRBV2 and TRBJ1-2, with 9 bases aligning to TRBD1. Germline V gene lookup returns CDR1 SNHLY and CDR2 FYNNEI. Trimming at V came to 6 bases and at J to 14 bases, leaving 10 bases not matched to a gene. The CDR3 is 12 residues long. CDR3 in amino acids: CASREGTGRITF. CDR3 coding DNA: TGTGCCAGCAGAGAGGGGACAGGGAGGATAACCTTC.

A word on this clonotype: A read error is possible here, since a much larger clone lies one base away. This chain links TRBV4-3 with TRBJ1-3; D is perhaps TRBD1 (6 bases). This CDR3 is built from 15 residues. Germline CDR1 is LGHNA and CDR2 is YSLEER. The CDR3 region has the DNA TGCGCCAGCAGCCTACAGGGAAGTGGTGGAAGCACCATATATTTT. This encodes CASSLQGSGGSTIYF.

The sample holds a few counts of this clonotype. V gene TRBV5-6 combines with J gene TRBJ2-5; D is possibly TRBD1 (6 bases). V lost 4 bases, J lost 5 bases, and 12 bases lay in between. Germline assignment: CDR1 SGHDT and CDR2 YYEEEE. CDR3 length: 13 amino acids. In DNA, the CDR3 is TGTGCCAGCAGCAATACAGGGTGGGAGACCCAGTACTTC. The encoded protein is CASSNTGWETQYF.

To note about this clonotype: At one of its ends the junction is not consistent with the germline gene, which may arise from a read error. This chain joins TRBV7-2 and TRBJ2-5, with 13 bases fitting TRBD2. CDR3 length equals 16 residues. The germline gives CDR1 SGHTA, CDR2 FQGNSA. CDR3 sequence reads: CAGSRGLAGAQETQYF. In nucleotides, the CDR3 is TGTGCCGGCAGCCGTGGACTAGCGGGGGCCCAAGAGACCCAGTACTTC. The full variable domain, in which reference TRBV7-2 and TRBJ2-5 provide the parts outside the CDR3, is GAGVSQSPSNKVTEKGKDVELRCDPISGHTALYWYRQSLGQGLEFLIYFQGNSAPDKSGLPSDRFSAERTGGSVSTLTIQRTQQEDSAVYLCAGSRGLAGAQETQYFGPGTRLLVL.

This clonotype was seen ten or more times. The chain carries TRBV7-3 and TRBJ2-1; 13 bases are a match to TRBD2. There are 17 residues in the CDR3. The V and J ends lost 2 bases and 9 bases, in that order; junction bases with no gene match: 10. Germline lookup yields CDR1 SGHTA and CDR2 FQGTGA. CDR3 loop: CASSLLGTSGAESEQFF. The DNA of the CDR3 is TGTGCCAGCAGCTTATTGGGGACTAGCGGGGCCGAGAGTGAGCAGTTCTTC.

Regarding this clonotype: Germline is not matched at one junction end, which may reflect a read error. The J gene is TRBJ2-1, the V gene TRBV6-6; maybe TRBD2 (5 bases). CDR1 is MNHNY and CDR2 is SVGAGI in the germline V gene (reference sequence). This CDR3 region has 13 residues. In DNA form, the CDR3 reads TGTGCCATCAGTTACTCTACTGTCGGGGAGCAGTTCTTT. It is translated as CAISYSTVGEQFF.